This T cell receptor (beta chain) was captured in a study of cytomegalovirus exposure and HLA in healthy donors. The study's findings and limits: Researchers catalogued approximately 170 TCR beta chains as cytomegalovirus-associated. A later analysis linked a missense DCLRE1C variant to TCR beta V- and J-gene trimming. Reports indicated that the classifier achieved high specificity and sensitivity in diagnosing cytomegalovirus status.

A multiplex PCR was run with 60 Vbeta primers and 13 Jbeta primers. Here immunoSEQ multiplex PCR was the method, and the copy in TCRdb shows in-frame clones only, minus some. The sample consists of around 25,000 clones, 79% of them appearing once. In regard to this clone: Its cognate antigen is unknown.

Germline-derived CDR1 and CDR2 are SEHNR and FQNEAQ (reference sequence). V trimming: 5 bases; J trimming: 6 bases; junction bases outside the gene matches: 17. The CDR3 contains 19 residues. Sequencing was done on a sample of PBMCs. The chain uses TRBV7-9 and TRBJ2-2, with 11 nucleotides matching TRBD1. This receptor was identified in a male donor in good health and CMV-seronegative. Written as DNA, the CDR3 is TGTGCCAGCAGCAAGGACAGGGGGCGCCTGTTAGGTAGGCCCGGGGAGCTGTTTTTT. This gives the protein CASSKDRGRLLGRPGELFF. Full variable domain (missing parts from reference TRBV7-9 and TRBJ2-2): DTGVSQNPRHKITKRGQNVTFRCDPISEHNRLYWYRQTLGQGPEFLTYFQNEAQLEKSRLLSDRFSAERPKGSFSTLEIQRTEQGDSAMYLCASSKDRGRLLGRPGELFFGEGSRLTVL.